The 29 T cell receptor beta chains below were found in one sample sequenced in a study of blood T cell repertoires in COVID-19. Assay: immunoSEQ multiplex PCR; the TCRdb copy retains only in-frame clones and omits some. The sample includes under 400,000 clones, around 87% seen only once; the top ten take more than 9%. Sequences were obtained from peripheral blood. The receptor source for this set is a woman aged 30 to 39 with COVID-19, enrolled during active disease.

This chain links TRBV5-1 with TRBJ2-1; 13 positions agree with TRBD2. CDR3 length: 15 amino acids. The V and J ends lost 3 bases and 5 bases, in that order; junction bases with no gene match: 2. In germline, CDR1 is SGHRS, CDR2 YFSETQ. CDR3 DNA sequence: TGCGCCAGCAGCTCGGGACTAGCGGGGAACAATGAGCAGTTCTTC. Translating it yields CASSSGLAGNNEQFF.

The rearrangement uses TRBV10-3 and TRBJ1-2; 7 positions agree with TRBD1. V was pared by 3 bases and J by 7 bases, with 11 bases of the junction left unmatched. There are 15 residues in the CDR3. CDR1 and CDR2 from the germline V gene are ENHRY and SYGVKD. CDR3 DNA: TGTGCCATCAGTGACGGGCAGGGGGACTCTCTTGGCTACACCTTC. It translates to CAISDGQGDSLGYTF.

This chain connects TRBV5-1 to TRBJ2-7, with a possible D match to TRBD2 (7 bases). The CDR3 is 15 residues long. V was pared by 0 bases and J by 5 bases, with 15 bases between. Germline V gene data show CDR1 as SGHRS and CDR2 as YFSETQ. CDR3 bases: TGCGCCAGCAGCTTGGAAGGGGGGGTGACGAACGAGCAGTACTTC. Translated: CASSLEGGVTNEQYF.

This clone was found once. This chain joins TRBV7-8 and TRBJ2-7, with a tentative D call TRBD1 (6 bases). This CDR3 has 13 amino acids. Germline values: CDR1 SGHVS, CDR2 FQNEAQ. V was cut by 5 bases and J by 7 bases, with 15 bases left in between. The CDR3 region has the DNA TGTGCCAGCAGCGTCAGGGGTCTGTGGGAGCAGTACTTC. It encodes CASSVRGLWEQYF.

The chain combines TRBV6-2 or TRBV6-3 with TRBJ2-2; D is ambiguous. In germline, CDR1 is MNHEY, CDR2 SVGEGT. CDR3 size: 13 residues. V lost 2 bases and J lost 5, with 6 bases in between. The CDR3 region is CASSYQQTGELFF. The CDR3 DNA sequence: TGTGCCAGCAGTTACCAACAGACCGGGGAGCTGTTTTTT.

DNA for the CDR3: TGTGCCAGCAGATACCGGACAGGGAACGAGCAGTACTTC. Translation gives CASRYRTGNEQYF. V gene TRBV6-2 or TRBV6-3 combines with J gene TRBJ2-7, with 8 nucleotides matching TRBD1. V was clipped by 6 bases and J by 5 bases; unmatched bases: 6. Germline V gene data show CDR1 as MNHEY and CDR2 as SVGEGT. CDR3 length: 13 residues.

The chain carries TRBV25-1 and TRBJ2-1, with D perhaps TRBD2 (5 bases). The CDR3 is 14 residues long. Trimming stripped 8 bases from V and 3 bases from J, with 14 bases between. CDR1 is MGHDK and CDR2 is SYGVNS in the germline V gene. CDR3 DNA sequence: TGTGCCAGCCAAAGCGGAGACGGCTACAATGAGCAGTTCTTC. Translating it yields CASQSGDGYNEQFF. Looking up the rest from reference TRBV25-1 and TRBJ2-1 gives the full variable domain: EADIYQTPRYLVIGTGKKITLECSQTMGHDKMYWYQQDPGMELHLIHYSYGVNSTEKGDLSSESTVSRIRTEHFPLTLESARPSHTSQYLCASQSGDGYNEQFFGPGTRLTVL.

The chain joins TRBV3-1 (or the pseudogene TRBV3-2) to TRBJ2-7, with no clear D. Deletions cut 4 bases from V and 5 bases from J, with 9 bases between. CDR1 is LGHDT and CDR2 is YNNKEL in the germline V gene (reference sequence). The CDR3 has 12 amino acids. The CDR3 here is CASSRRQDEQYF. DNA of the CDR3: TGTGCCAGCAGCCGTCGACAAGACGAGCAGTACTTC.

The chain carries TRBV2 and TRBJ2-7; 9 nucleotides align to TRBD2. The CDR3 extends over 15 amino acids. J lost 2 bases, V lost 5 bases, and 7 bases had no gene match. Germline assignment: CDR1 SNHLY and CDR2 FYNNEI. The CDR3 DNA is TGTGCCAGCAGTCTCGCTAGCGGGACTCCCTACGAGCAGTACTTC. Translated, it gives CASSLASGTPYEQYF.

V is TRBV29-1 and J is TRBJ2-2; tentative D call: TRBD2 (5 bases). Looked up from germline, CDR1 is SQVTM and CDR2 is ANQGSEA. The V gene lost 7 bases and the J gene lost 1 base, with 10 bases spanning the gap. This CDR3 region has 13 residues. The CDR3 DNA follows: TGCAGCGGCGTGGGGAGGAACACCGGGGAGCTGTTTTTT. Translation: CSGVGRNTGELFF.

The rearrangement joins TRBV14 to TRBJ2-3; D unclear. Trimming removed 1 base at V and 7 bases at J, with 6 bases between. CDR1 and CDR2 from the germline V gene are SGHDN and FVKESK. The CDR3 length is 12 residues. The CDR3 spells CASSQVSYTQYF. CDR3 nucleotides: TGTGCCAGCAGCCAAGTTAGTTATACGCAGTATTTT.

The rearrangement links TRBV5-8 to TRBJ2-1; D not resolved. Germline CDR1 is SGHTS and CDR2 is YDEGEE. With 2 bases removed from V and 7 bases from J, the gap between germline ends came to 13 bases. This CDR3 has 14 residues. DNA for the CDR3: TGTGCCAGCAGCTTTGACTTTGCCTCAAATGAGCAGTTCTTC. Its translation is CASSFDFASNEQFF.

The chain recombines TRBV7-2 with TRBJ1-4; TRBD1 is a possible D gene (5 bases). Between the trimmed V and J ends, which lost 1 base and 5 bases, there was a span of 5 bases. This CDR3 is 13 amino acids long. Germline V CDR1 and CDR2: SGHTA, FQGNSA. CDR3: CASSLGTNEKLFF. CDR3 coding DNA: TGTGCCAGCAGCTTAGGGACAAATGAAAAACTGTTTTTT.

V usage is TRBV5-1 and J usage is TRBJ1-2; D gene uncertain. Germline V gene data show CDR1 as SGHRS and CDR2 as YFSETQ. CDR3 size: 13 residues. With 5 bases removed from V and 4 bases from J, the gap between germline ends came to 12 bases. The CDR3 region has the DNA TGCGCCAGCAGTTCTGGACTCACCTATGGCTACACCTTC. This encodes CASSSGLTYGYTF. Drawing the rest from reference TRBV5-1 and TRBJ1-2, the complete variable domain is KAGVTQTPRYLIKTRGQQVTLSCSPISGHRSVSWYQQTPGQGLQFLFEYFSETQRNKGNFPGRFSGRQFSNSRSEMNVSTLELGDSALYLCASSSGLTYGYTFGSGTRLTVV.

The chain is built from TRBV5-5 and TRBJ2-7; a possible D gene is TRBD2 (6 bases). CDR3 length: 13 residues. The V gene lost 2 bases and the J gene lost 7 bases, with 13 bases spanning the gap. The germline CDR1 and CDR2 sequences are SGHKS and YYEKEE (reference sequence). This chain's CDR3 is CASSLAGLGEQYF. The CDR3 nucleotides read TGTGCCAGCAGCTTAGCGGGCCTGGGGGAGCAGTACTTC.

This chain links TRBV2 with TRBJ1-1; TRBD1 matches 7 bases. The CDR3 runs to 13 residues. Germline CDR1 SNHLY, CDR2 FYNNEI. The J segment lost 1 base and the V segment lost 9 bases, leaving 5 bases of the junction unmatched. The CDR3 DNA reads TGTGCCAGTAGGGACAGTGGGAACACTGAAGCTTTCTTT. Translated, it gives CASRDSGNTEAFF.

The CDR3 region has the DNA TGTGCCAGCAAAGACGGGAGCTCCTACAATGAGCAGTTCTTC. Encoded protein: CASKDGSSYNEQFF. The V gene is TRBV28, the J gene TRBJ2-1; weak D call: TRBD2 (6 bases). The germline CDR1 and CDR2 sequences are MDHEN and SYDVKM. Trimming left V 7 bases short and J 0 bases short, with 10 bases between. The CDR3 runs 14 residues.

The V and J genes are TRBV5-5 and TRBJ2-4; 11 bases agree with TRBD1. Losses at the gene ends were 3 bases for V and 7 bases for J; bases not matched to a gene: 12. Germline V gene lookup returns CDR1 SGHKS and CDR2 YYEKEE (reference sequence). CDR3 size: 17 residues. CDR3 residues: CASSYAPGQGDINIQYF. The CDR3 coding sequence is TGTGCCAGCAGCTACGCGCCGGGACAGGGGGATATTAACATTCAGTACTTC.

This clone was seen a single time. The chain has TRBV11-3 and TRBJ2-7, with D perhaps matching TRBD2 (5 bases). The CDR3 is made up of 13 amino acids. Deletions cut 3 bases from V and 4 bases from J, with 10 bases between. CDR1 and CDR2 (germline): SGHNT, YENEEA. The CDR3 bases are TGTGCCAGCAGCTTCCTAGCTAGTTACGAGCAGTACTTC. Translated: CASSFLASYEQYF.

This clone appeared a few times. This chain connects TRBV3-1 (or the pseudogene TRBV3-2) to TRBJ2-3; 11 nucleotides align to TRBD2. The CDR3 has 15 residues. Germline CDR1 LGHDT, CDR2 YNNKEL (reference sequence). J was trimmed by 5 bases and V by 6 bases; bases with no gene match: 7. The DNA of the CDR3 is TGTGCCAGCAGAGGGCTAGCGGGAGGCAAAGATACGCAGTATTTT. The encoded protein is CASRGLAGGKDTQYF.

This chain connects TRBV11-2 to TRBJ2-7; 7 bases agree with TRBD2. The V segment lost 5 bases and the J segment 0 bases; nucleotides outside the gene matches: 7. The CDR3 loop spans 15 amino acids. Germline loops: CDR1 SGHAT, CDR2 FQNNGV. DNA of the CDR3: TGTGCCAGCAGCCCAACTAGCGTTAGCTCCTACGAGCAGTACTTC. Translation: CASSPTSVSSYEQYF.

The chain combines TRBV6-2 or TRBV6-3 with TRBJ2-2; D is undetermined. The germline CDR1 and CDR2 sequences are MNHEY and SVGEGT. The CDR3 consists of 12 residues. V was clipped by 5 bases and J by 6 bases, with 7 bases between them. The CDR3 DNA sequence: TGTGCCAGCAGTGGTGTAGCCGGGGAGCTGTTTTTT. This gives the protein CASSGVAGELFF.

CDR3 in DNA: TGTGCCAGCAGCTTAGATGGGGGGACTTGGGAGACCCAGTACTTC. Its translation is CASSLDGGTWETQYF. The chain joins TRBV7-2 to TRBJ2-5; possible D gene TRBD2, 6 bases. V was trimmed by 1 base and J by 5 bases, leaving 14 bases between them. Germline values: CDR1 SGHTA, CDR2 FQGNSA. The CDR3 totals 15 residues.

The chain is built from TRBV4-1 and TRBJ1-1, with 8 bases that match TRBD1. The trim removed 3 bases at V and 3 bases at J, leaving 9 bases unmatched. Germline lookup yields CDR1 MGHRA and CDR2 YSYEKL. This CDR3 contains 16 residues. The CDR3 DNA is TGCGCCAGCAGCCATTCCCAGACAGGGGAGGACACTGAAGCTTTCTTT. Translation: CASSHSQTGEDTEAFF.

The genes are TRBV7-2 and TRBJ1-2; D may be TRBD1 (6 bases). Germline V gene data show CDR1 as SGHTA and CDR2 as FQGNSA. This CDR3 spans 18 amino acids. Trimming took off 1 base at V and 1 base at J, with 19 bases between the two ends. CDR3: CASSLEAGAPHFNYGYTF. The CDR3 nucleotides read TGTGCCAGCAGCTTAGAGGCAGGGGCCCCACATTTTAACTATGGCTACACCTTC.

This clone was recorded a few times. The chain is built from TRBV7-9 and TRBJ2-7, with 7 positions matching TRBD1. Germline CDR1 reads SEHNR; CDR2 reads FQNEAQ (reference sequence). With 5 bases clipped from V and 4 bases from J, the junction kept 8 bases outside the gene matches. The CDR3 covers 14 residues. CDR3 sequence: CASSGRQGLYEQYF. CDR3 DNA sequence: TGTGCCAGCAGCGGCCGACAGGGATTGTACGAGCAGTACTTC. The variable domain in full, with the rest retrieved from reference TRBV7-9 and TRBJ2-7, is DTGVSQNPRHKITKRGQNVTFRCDPISEHNRLYWYRQTLGQGPEFLTYFQNEAQLEKSRLLSDRFSAERPKGSFSTLEIQRTEQGDSAMYLCASSGRQGLYEQYFGPGTRLTVT.

The rearrangement links TRBV19 to TRBJ2-7, with D perhaps matching TRBD2 (6 bases). Germline V gene data show CDR1 as LNHDA and CDR2 as SQIVND (reference sequence). The germline V and J ends were trimmed by 1 base and 7 bases, with 20 bases remaining between them. The CDR3 loop spans 16 amino acids. The chain's CDR3 is CASSIAGVGDLWEQYF. CDR3 in DNA: TGTGCCAGTAGTATAGCGGGAGTAGGAGACCTTTGGGAGCAGTACTTC.

This clone was seen a single time. CDR3 region: CASSPRDRGISGNSPLHF. CDR3 nucleotides: TGTGCCAGCAGCCCCCGGGACAGGGGGATATCGGGCAATTCACCCCTCCACTTT. The J gene is TRBJ1-6, the V gene TRBV3-1 (or the pseudogene TRBV3-2), with 11 bases aligning to TRBD1. From germline, CDR1 is LGHDT and CDR2 YNNKEL (reference sequence). V gave up 4 bases and J gave up 7 bases; unmatched junction bases: 12. There are 18 residues in the CDR3.

The V gene is TRBV2, the J gene TRBJ1-5; no definite D call. The V and J ends lost 4 bases and 1 base respectively, with 11 bases between them. CDR1 and CDR2 (germline): SNHLY, FYNNEI. CDR3 length: 15 residues. CDR3 residues: CASSVSGGSNQPQHF. The CDR3 DNA sequence: TGTGCCAGCAGTGTAAGTGGAGGAAGCAATCAGCCCCAGCATTTT.